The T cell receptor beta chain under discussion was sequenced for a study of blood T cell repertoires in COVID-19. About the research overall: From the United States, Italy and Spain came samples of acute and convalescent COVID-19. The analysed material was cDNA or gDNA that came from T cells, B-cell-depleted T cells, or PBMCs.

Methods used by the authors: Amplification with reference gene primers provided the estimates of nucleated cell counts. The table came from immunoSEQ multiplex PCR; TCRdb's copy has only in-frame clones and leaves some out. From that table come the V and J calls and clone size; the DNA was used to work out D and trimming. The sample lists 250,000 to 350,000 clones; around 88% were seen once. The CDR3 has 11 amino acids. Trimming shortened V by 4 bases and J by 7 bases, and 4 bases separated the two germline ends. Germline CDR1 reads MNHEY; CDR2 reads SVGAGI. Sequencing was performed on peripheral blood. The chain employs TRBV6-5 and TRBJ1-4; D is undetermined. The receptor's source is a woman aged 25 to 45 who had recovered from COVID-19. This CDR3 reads CASSSGEKLFF. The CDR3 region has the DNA TGTGCCAGCAGTTCGGGTGAAAAACTGTTTTTT.